Below, 16 T cell receptor beta chains from the same sample are listed, as sequenced in a study of OX40 agonist ivuxolimab in advanced cancers. TCRdb's copy holds only in-frame clones and misses some; the assay was immunoSEQ multiplex PCR. The profile shows 90,000 to 100,000 clones, around 85% of them singletons. The specimen comprised CD4+ or CD8+ T cells sorted from blood, sampled in a trial of the OX40 agonist ivuxolimab. These TCRs come from an adult with an advanced solid tumor such as melanoma, head and neck, liver or kidney cancer.

This chain uses TRBV30 with TRBJ2-5, with 11 bases that match TRBD2. CDR3 size: 15 residues. V dropped 0 bases and J dropped 5; count of bases not matched to a gene: 5. CDR1 is GTSNPN, CDR2 SVGIG, per germline (reference sequence). The DNA for the CDR3 is TGTGCCTGGAGTGTACTAGCGGGAGTTATGGAGACCCAGTACTTC. It is translated as CAWSVLAGVMETQYF.

About this clone: The same CDR3 also results from other DNA sequences found in this sample. The chain links TRBV29-1 to TRBJ2-7; weak D call: TRBD2 (6 bases). This CDR3 has 11 residues. V was cut by 4 bases and J by 2 bases, with 6 bases left in between. CDR1 SQVTM and CDR2 ANQGSEA come from the germline V gene. CDR3 sequence: CSVGLAYEQYF. CDR3 nucleotides: TGCAGCGTTGGACTAGCCTACGAGCAGTACTTC.

The DNA of the CDR3 is TGTGCCAGCAGTTTAATGGCGGGGTGGGTTGAAGCTTTCTTT. The encoded protein is CASSLMAGWVEAFF. V usage is TRBV27 and J usage is TRBJ1-1; D is unresolved. This CDR3 region has 14 residues. Germline V gives CDR1 MNHEY, CDR2 SMNVEV (reference sequence). The V gene lost 2 bases and the J gene lost 7 bases, with 14 bases spanning the gap.

This clone was picked up a small number of times. The chain couples TRBV19 to TRBJ1-2, with TRBD1 matching over 7 bases. J was trimmed by 4 bases and V by 5 bases; bases with no gene match: 13. The CDR3 is 16 amino acids. The germline V gene encodes CDR1 LNHDA and CDR2 SQIVND (reference sequence). The CDR3 DNA follows: TGTGCCAGTAGTCCTCAAAGTGTGACAGGGTTCTATGGCTACACCTTC. This codes for CASSPQSVTGFYGYTF. Full variable domain (outside the CDR3, taken from reference TRBV19 and TRBJ1-2): DGGITQSPKYLFRKEGQNVTLSCEQNLNHDAMYWYRQDPGQGLRLIYYSQIVNDFQKGDIAEGYSVSREKKESFPLTVTSAQKNPTAFYLCASSPQSVTGFYGYTFGSGTRLTVV.

The chain uses TRBV9 and TRBJ1-1, with 8 nucleotides matching TRBD1. The V gene end was trimmed by 2 bases and the J gene end by 0 bases; junction bases not matched to a gene: 6. This CDR3 region has 16 residues. Germline V gene lookup returns CDR1 SGDLS and CDR2 YYNGEE. The CDR3 DNA reads as TGTGCCAGCAGCGTTCAGGCAGGGGGCTTGAACACTGAAGCTTTCTTT. Translation gives CASSVQAGGLNTEAFF.

The chain joins TRBV7-2 to TRBJ1-1; TRBD1 is a possible D gene (6 bases). CDR1 is SGHTA, CDR2 FQGNSA, per germline. The CDR3 sequence is 15 residues long. V was pared by 7 bases and J by 0 bases, with 15 bases between. In nucleotides, the CDR3 is TGTGCCAGCACCTTTCTGGGGGCCATGAACACTGAAGCTTTCTTT. It yields the protein CASTFLGAMNTEAFF. The variable domain in full, with the rest retrieved from reference TRBV7-2 and TRBJ1-1, is GAGVSQSPSNKVTEKGKDVELRCDPISGHTALYWYRQSLGQGLEFLIYFQGNSAPDKSGLPSDRFSAERTGGSVSTLTIQRTQQEDSAVYLCASTFLGAMNTEAFFGQGTRLTVV.

The rearrangement links TRBV14 to TRBJ2-3, with TRBD2 matching 15 bases. The CDR3 loop spans 16 amino acids. With 4 bases clipped from V and 5 bases from J, the junction kept 4 bases outside the gene matches. From germline, CDR1 is SGHDN and CDR2 FVKESK. The CDR3 sequence: CASSPGLAGGIDTQYF. CDR3 coding DNA: TGTGCCAGCAGCCCGGGACTAGCGGGAGGCATAGATACGCAGTATTTT.

The chain has TRBV18 and TRBJ2-2, with D possibly TRBD2 on 5 matching bases. Germline V gene sequence: CDR1 KGHSH, CDR2 LQKENI. The CDR3 is 15 amino acids. Deletions cut 3 bases from V and 1 base from J, with 9 bases between. This chain's CDR3 is CASSPGLLNTGELFF. The CDR3 DNA reads TGTGCCAGCTCACCTGGACTGCTGAACACCGGGGAGCTGTTTTTT. Variable domain in full (rest from reference TRBV18 and TRBJ2-2): NAGVMQNPRHLVRRRGQEARLRCSPMKGHSHVYWYRQLPEEGLKFMVYLQKENIIDESGMPKERFSAEFPKEGPSILRIQQVVRGDSAAYFCASSPGLLNTGELFFGEGSRLTVL.

The CDR3 spells CASSPGLAGGHTQYF. As DNA, the CDR3 is TGTGCCAGCAGTCCCGGACTAGCGGGGGGGCACACGCAGTATTTT. The chain joins TRBV6-4 to TRBJ2-3; 15 bases match TRBD2. Germline V gives CDR1 MRHNA, CDR2 SNTAGT. J lost 9 bases, V lost 5 bases, and 6 bases had no gene match. This CDR3 has 15 residues.

Only one count was recorded for this clone. V gene TRBV7-3 combines with J gene TRBJ2-2; D remains ambiguous. V was pared by 0 bases and J by 1 base, with 0 bases between. CDR3 length: 13 amino acids. Germline V CDR1 and CDR2: SGHTA, FQGTGA. CDR3 sequence reads: CASSLTNTGELFF. Written as DNA, the CDR3 is TGTGCCAGCAGCTTAACGAACACCGGGGAGCTGTTTTTT.

The table lists this clone with a count of one. The rearrangement joins TRBV10-3 to TRBJ1-1; D gene ambiguous. This CDR3 has 13 residues. Germline lookup yields CDR1 ENHRY and CDR2 SYGVKD. V was shortened by 2 bases and J by 1 base, with 5 bases between the two germline ends. In DNA, the CDR3 is TGTGCCATCAGTGAGGAGGGGAACACTGAAGCTTTCTTT. Residues: CAISEEGNTEAFF.

This rearrangement joins TRBV2 to TRBJ2-2, with 9 bases matching TRBD1. The CDR3 covers 16 residues. V lost 2 bases to trimming and J lost 4 bases; unmatched junction nucleotides: 5. CDR1 SNHLY and CDR2 FYNNEI come from the germline V gene. The CDR3, as DNA: TGTGCCAGCAGTGAATGGGTGACAGGGGGCACCGGGGAGCTGTTTTTT. Protein product: CASSEWVTGGTGELFF.

V usage is TRBV7-8 and J usage is TRBJ1-2, with D uncertain. V lost 4 bases to trimming and J lost 8 bases, with 11 bases between them. In germline, CDR1 is SGHVS, CDR2 FQNEAQ. The CDR3 runs 12 residues. The CDR3 DNA is TGTGCCAGCAGCTCCACGGCGGGGGGCTACACCTTC. Protein: CASSSTAGGYTF.

The chain employs TRBV4-3 and TRBJ1-1, with a tentative D call TRBD1 (6 bases). Germline CDR1 and CDR2: LGHNA and YSLEER. Trimming stripped 4 bases from V and 2 bases from J, with 14 bases between. The CDR3 totals 15 residues. CDR3 coding DNA: TGCGCCAGCAGCCGCCATTACAGGGTAAACACTGAAGCTTTCTTT. Protein sequence: CASSRHYRVNTEAFF.

This chain uses TRBV11-2 with TRBJ1-1; 11 bases map to TRBD1. The CDR3 totals 15 residues. V shed 4 bases and J 11 bases; nucleotides not matched to a gene: 12. Germline CDR1 SGHAT, CDR2 FQNNGV. The chain's CDR3 is CASSSQGTGGFGAFF. The CDR3, as DNA: TGTGCCAGCAGCTCCCAAGGGACAGGGGGATTCGGGGCTTTCTTT.

This clone was counted only a few times. The chain has TRBV18 and TRBJ2-7, with 8 bases matching TRBD2. The V segment lost 6 bases and the J segment 5 bases; nucleotides outside the gene matches: 15. The CDR3 sequence is 16 residues long. Germline V lookup: CDR1 KGHSH, CDR2 LQKENI. CDR3 in DNA: TGTGCCAGCTCCCTTAGGCAAGCGGGAGCCCCCGACGAGCAGTACTTC. This encodes CASSLRQAGAPDEQYF.